A selection of T cell receptor beta chains follows, all from one sample in a study of cytomegalovirus exposure and HLA in healthy donors. Assay: immunoSEQ multiplex PCR; the TCRdb copy retains only in-frame clones and omits some. The repertoire holds over 65,000 clones, with over 70% as singletons. The specimen was PBMCs. Every receptor here comes from a woman between 40 and 55 years old in good health and CMV-seronegative. CDR3s include the opening cysteine and the closing phenylalanine or tryptophan. The D gene is left open where the match is weak. Size values are once, few and many counts, or a class for expanded clones, and some rows have none.

J gene,clone size,V gene,D gene,CDR3 DNA,CDR3 protein
TRBJ2-2,.,TRBV5-1,.,TGCGCCAGCAGCTTGGTTCAGGGCGGCACCGGGGAGCTGTTTTTT,CASSLVQGGTGELFF
TRBJ2-5,few,TRBV9,.,TGTGCCAGCAGCCCAACCGCGGTGAGGGAGACCCAGTACTTC,CASSPTAVRETQYF
TRBJ1-6,.,TRBV7-9,.,TGTGCCAGCAGCCCTACGCTGGAGGGGAGGCCTAATGGGTCACCCCTCCACTTT,CASSPTLEGRPNGSPLHF
TRBJ2-7,.,TRBV27,TRBD1,TGTGCCAGCAGTTTAACCCGGGACAGGGGCTCCTACGAGCAGTACTTC,CASSLTRDRGSYEQYF
TRBJ2-3,.,TRBV9,TRBD2,TGTGCCAGCAGCGTAGCTAGCGGGGCCTCCGATACGCAGTATTTT,CASSVASGASDTQYF
TRBJ1-3,.,TRBV14,.,TGTGCCAGCAGGACCGGGAGCCGGCGGGGGGCGGGTTCTGGAAACACCATATATTTT,CASRTGSRRGAGSGNTIYF
TRBJ2-5,.,TRBV5-4,TRBD2,TGTGCCAGCAGCCGACTAGCGGGACGCCAAGAGACCCAGTACTTC,CASSRLAGRQETQYF
TRBJ1-2,once,TRBV28,TRBD1,TGTGCCAGCAGTTCTCCTTCGGGACAGGGGGCGTTTGGCTACACCTTC,CASSSPSGQGAFGYTF
TRBJ1-1,.,TRBV7-9,.,TGTGCCAGCAGAACGATAGAAGGGGACACTGAAGCTTTCTTT,CASRTIEGDTEAFF
TRBJ2-2,.,TRBV30,.,TGTGCCTGGAGTGGGCTAGTTGCCGGGGAGCTGTTTTTT,CAWSGLVAGELFF
TRBJ2-3,.,TRBV7-6,TRBD1,TGTGCCAGCAGCTTAGTTCAGGGGGCTCTTACGCAGTATTTT,CASSLVQGALTQYF
TRBJ2-1,.,TRBV2,.,TGTGCCAGCAGTGAGAACAGGGAAGGCGTCCGGTTCTTC,CASSENREGVRFF
TRBJ1-6,.,TRBV7-6,TRBD1,TGTGCCAGCAGACTAGACAGGGGGAATAAGAATTCACCCCTCCACTTT,CASRLDRGNKNSPLHF
TRBJ2-1,once,TRBV6-4,TRBD2,TGTGCCAGCAGTGCGGGAGGGGGCTCCTACAATGAGCAGTTCTTC,CASSAGGGSYNEQFF
TRBJ2-3,few,TRBV4-2,TRBD2,TGTGCCAGCAGCCAAGAACCCAGAGTAGCGGGGGGTCGGGATACGCAGTATTTT,CASSQEPRVAGGRDTQYF
TRBJ2-1,few,TRBV9,.,TGTGCCAGCAGCGTAGGCCGGGGTGCCCCCAATGAGCAGTTCTTC,CASSVGRGAPNEQFF
TRBJ1-2,.,TRBV30,.,TGTGCCTGGAGCATTTCGCGGAGGGTCTATGGCTACACCTTC,CAWSISRRVYGYTF
TRBJ2-7,.,TRBV9,TRBD2,TGTGCCAGCAGCCCAAAGCGGGAGGGCCGGGTCGAGCAGTACTTC,CASSPKREGRVEQYF
TRBJ2-3,once,TRBV7-2,TRBD1,TGTGCCAGCAGCCCCCGGTACAGGGGAGCAGATACGCAGTATTTT,CASSPRYRGADTQYF
TRBJ2-7,few,TRBV2,.,TGTGCCAGCAGTTCCAGGGGGGAAACCTACGAGCAGTACTTC,CASSSRGETYEQYF
TRBJ2-7,.,TRBV7-3,TRBD2,TGTGCCAGCAGCCGCCGGAGTAAGCGGGGCTCCCACGAGCAGTACTTC,CASSRRSKRGSHEQYF
TRBJ2-5,.,TRBV5-1,TRBD2,TGCGCCAGCAGCTTACGGCGGGGGAGGGAGACCCAGTACTTC,CASSLRRGRETQYF
TRBJ2-7,.,TRBV30,TRBD2,TGTGCCTGGAGTGTACAGGGACTAGCGGGATCCTACGAGCAGTACTTC,CAWSVQGLAGSYEQYF
TRBJ1-1,.,TRBV10-3,TRBD1,TGTGCCATCAGTGGGACAGGGGGAGCCGACACTGAAGCTTTCTTT,CAISGTGGADTEAFF
TRBJ2-7,.,TRBV6-1,.,TGTGCCAGCACTGTCGGAGGCGAGCAGTACTTC,CASTVGGEQYF
TRBJ1-2,.,TRBV2,TRBD1,TGTGCCAGCAGTGAGGAGGACAGGTCAAACTATGGCTACACCTTC,CASSEEDRSNYGYTF
TRBJ2-7,.,TRBV10-1,TRBD1,TGCGCCAGCAGCGCGGACAGGGTCAACGAGCAGTACTTC,CASSADRVNEQYF
TRBJ2-1,.,TRBV10-3,TRBD1,TGTGCCACGGACAGGGGCAATGAGCAGTTCTTC,CATDRGNEQFF
TRBJ2-3,.,TRBV15,TRBD2,TGTGCCACCAGCAGTTTGACTAGCGGGGTGACAGATACGCAGTATTTT,CATSSLTSGVTDTQYF
TRBJ2-3,.,TRBV19,.,TGTGCCAGTAATGACAGGTTGTCGACAGATACGCAGTATTTT,CASNDRLSTDTQYF
TRBJ1-1,.,TRBV2,TRBD1,TGTGCCAGCAGGGGACAGGTTGGGAAAACTGAAGCTTTCTTT,CASRGQVGKTEAFF
TRBJ2-1,.,TRBV19,.,TGTGCCAGTAGTCCCCAGAGGGCGACTAGAGGTTTCTTC,CASSPQRATRGFF
TRBJ2-1,.,TRBV9,.,TGTGCCAGCAGCGTCCCTCTAGCTGCCTCCTACAATGAGCAGTTCTTC,CASSVPLAASYNEQFF
TRBJ2-1,.,TRBV7-9,.,TGTGCCAGCAGCCCTACCCCTACTCATGCTAGCTATACCTACAATGAGCAGTTCTTC,CASSPTPTHASYTYNEQFF
TRBJ1-4,few,TRBV7-9,TRBD1,TGTGCCAGCAGCTTGGACTACAGCACAGGGGACATTTTTTTT,CASSLDYSTGDIFF
TRBJ2-1,.,TRBV9,TRBD1,TGTGCCAGCAGCGTAGGAGGGGGCGATGAGCAGTTCTTC,CASSVGGGDEQFF
TRBJ1-5,few,TRBV9,.,TGTGCCAGCAGCGTAGGGGGCAACGGGCTCAATCAGCCCCAGCATTTT,CASSVGGNGLNQPQHF
TRBJ1-5,few,TRBV4-1,.,TGCGCCAGCAGCCAAGAATTGGGCGGGTGGGGCAATCAGCCCCAGCATTTT,CASSQELGGWGNQPQHF
TRBJ2-3,.,TRBV2,TRBD2,TGTGCCAGCAGTCACAGCCAACTAGCGGGGGTCTCAGATACGCAGTATTTT,CASSHSQLAGVSDTQYF
TRBJ2-1,.,TRBV5-1,TRBD2,TGCGCCAGCAGCTTGGGACTAGCGGCCTGGGCGGATGAGCAGTTCTTC,CASSLGLAAWADEQFF
TRBJ1-1,few,TRBV10-3,.,TGTGCCATCAGGGCGGGGGCCGAGAACACTGAAGCTTTCTTT,CAIRAGAENTEAFF
TRBJ2-1,.,TRBV6-6,.,TGTGCCAGCAACCCGCAGGGCTACAATGAGCAGTTCTTC,CASNPQGYNEQFF
TRBJ2-2,once,TRBV5-5,TRBD1,TGTGCCAGCAGCTTACAGGGGGCGAGGGTGACCGGGGAGCTGTTTTTT,CASSLQGARVTGELFF
TRBJ2-1,.,TRBV10-2,TRBD2,TGCGCCAGCAGACTAGCGGGGGACAATGAGCAGTTCTTC,CASRLAGDNEQFF
TRBJ1-4,.,TRBV15,TRBD1,TGTGCCACCAGCACCGTGGCAGGGGGAACTAATGAAAAACTGTTTTTT,CATSTVAGGTNEKLFF
TRBJ1-4,few,TRBV2,TRBD1,TGTGCCAGCAGTGATCGAGACAGGGGAGGTACTAATGAAAAACTGTTTTTT,CASSDRDRGGTNEKLFF
TRBJ1-2,.,TRBV29-1,.,TGCAGCGTTGATGGCCGCTATGGCTACACCTTC,CSVDGRYGYTF
TRBJ2-7,.,TRBV2,TRBD2,TGTGCCAGCAGTGGGGGACTAGCGGGGCCCTACGAGCAGTACTTC,CASSGGLAGPYEQYF
TRBJ2-1,.,TRBV19,.,TGTGCCAGTAGTACCACTGGCTACAATGAGCAGTTCTTC,CASSTTGYNEQFF
TRBJ2-1,.,TRBV7-2,TRBD2,TGTGCCAGCAGTCTTATAGCGGGAAAGCAGTTCTTC,CASSLIAGKQFF